This T cell receptor beta chain was found in a study of CD8 T cells in Susac syndrome. Study-level information: Sequenced Susac syndrome patients included five or six with active disease and under ten who were in remission.

CDR1 and CDR2 from the germline V gene are SNHLY and FYNNEI. V was clipped by 0 bases and J by 14 bases, with 13 bases between them. The CDR3 is 12 amino acids. In Susac syndrome patients, recently defined diagnostic criteria for definite or probable disease were met. RNA amounts of roughly 0.5 to 1 ug underwent reverse transcription with random hexamers. TCRdb passed the immunoSEQ multiplex PCR reads through MiXCR, listing each CDR3 protein once. The table lists about 240,000 distinct CDR3 sequences, 96% of them singletons. The TCR was taken from a human donor with Susac syndrome. What was sequenced was CD4+ T cells from PBMCs. The gene calls are TRBV2 and TRBJ2-5, with D possibly being TRBD2 (6 bases). The CDR3 DNA sequence: TGTGCCAGCAGTGAAGCCGCGGGATCCCTTTACTTC. Its translation: CASSEAAGSLYF.